A selection of T cell receptor beta chains follows, all from one sample in a study of T cells after yellow fever vaccination. A single record per CDR3 protein comes from TCRdb applying MiXCR to the 5' RACE reads. The data contain 450,000 to 650,000 distinct CDR3 sequences, 20% to 25% of them singletons. This material consisted of PBMCs, taken roughly 20 days after the first yellow fever vaccination. The receptors were sampled from a man aged 18 to 29 who received the YFV17D yellow fever vaccine. Each CDR3 is given with its conserved first and last residue. D genes are given only for firm matches. Size tells how often a clone was seen (once, few, many) or the class of an expanded clone, and some rows leave it out.

DNA: TGCAGTGCTCCAGGGACAGGCGATTTCTATGGCTACACCTTC; CDR3: CSAPGTGDFYGYTF; D: TRBD1; V: TRBV20-1; size: .; J: TRBJ1-2
DNA: TGCGCCAGCAGCACCGGGCCGCATAGCAATCAGCCCCAGCATTTT; CDR3: CASSTGPHSNQPQHF; D: .; V: TRBV5-1; size: .; J: TRBJ1-5
DNA: TGTGCCAGCTCACCCCTCGTGGGGACCACCCCTACTAACTATGGCTACACCTTC; CDR3: CASSPLVGTTPTNYGYTF; D: .; V: TRBV18; size: .; J: TRBJ1-2
DNA: TGTGCCAGCAGCCGTGGGGCCCAGAACACCGGGGAGCTGTTTTTT; CDR3: CASSRGAQNTGELFF; D: .; V: TRBV7-9; size: few; J: TRBJ2-2
DNA: TGTGCCAGCGGCGAGACTGCGGGGCTTGATGGCTACACCTTC; CDR3: CASGETAGLDGYTF; D: .; V: TRBV12-3/TRBV12-4; size: .; J: TRBJ1-2
DNA: TGTGCCAGCAGTGACTGGAGAGCAGATACGCAGTATTTT; CDR3: CASSDWRADTQYF; D: .; V: TRBV6-4; size: few; J: TRBJ2-3
DNA: TGCAGTGCTAGGGCAGGGGGCGCCTACAATGAGCAGTTCTTC; CDR3: CSARAGGAYNEQFF; D: TRBD1; V: TRBV20-1; size: many; J: TRBJ2-1
DNA: TGCGCCAGCAGCCAAGGCACAGGGTTCATCGGACCCCTCCACTTT; CDR3: CASSQGTGFIGPLHF; D: .; V: TRBV4-1; size: .; J: TRBJ1-6
DNA: TGCAGTGCCCCGATTCCGGGGGACACTGAAGCTTTCTTT; CDR3: CSAPIPGDTEAFF; D: .; V: TRBV20-1; size: .; J: TRBJ1-1
DNA: TGTGCCAGCAGTTACTCGGCAGAGACTAACTATGGCTACACCTTC; CDR3: CASSYSAETNYGYTF; D: .; V: TRBV6-5; size: few; J: TRBJ1-2
DNA: TGTGCCAGTAGTTTTGGACTAGCCGAAACCCAGTATTTT; CDR3: CASSFGLAETQYF; D: TRBD2; V: TRBV19; size: many; J: TRBJ2-3
DNA: TGTGCCAGTAGTACAATCCCGGGACAGGGGTCGGATACGCAGTATTTT; CDR3: CASSTIPGQGSDTQYF; D: TRBD1; V: TRBV19; size: .; J: TRBJ2-3
DNA: TGTGCCAGTAGCAATACCCCGGGATACTATGGCTACACCTTC; CDR3: CASSNTPGYYGYTF; D: .; V: TRBV19; size: .; J: TRBJ1-2
DNA: TGTGCCAGCAGTGAAGAGGGCGGGAGTAATACGCAGTATTTT; CDR3: CASSEEGGSNTQYF; D: TRBD2; V: TRBV25-1; size: few; J: TRBJ2-3
DNA: TGCAGCGTTGATCGGACAGGGGGCCATGGCTACACCTTC; CDR3: CSVDRTGGHGYTF; D: TRBD1; V: TRBV29-1; size: .; J: TRBJ1-2